Presented here are 25 T cell receptor beta chains from one specimen sequenced in a study of blood T cell repertoires in COVID-19. Assay: immunoSEQ multiplex PCR; the TCRdb copy retains only in-frame clones and omits some. The repertoire holds about 430,000 clones, with nearly 90% as singletons. Sequencing was done on a sample of PBMCs or T cells enriched from blood (not recorded which). The receptors originated from a woman aged 18-29 years who had been exposed to COVID-19.

This chain joins TRBV7-9 and TRBJ2-1, with 10 bases that match TRBD1. This CDR3 spans 15 amino acids. V lost 5 bases, J lost 6 bases, and 7 bases stayed unmatched. Germline assignment: CDR1 SEHNR and CDR2 FQNEAQ (reference sequence). CDR3 protein: CASSPDRTGGNEQFF. CDR3 nucleotide sequence: TGTGCCAGCAGCCCCGATCGGACAGGGGGCAATGAGCAGTTCTTC.

This chain links TRBV15 with TRBJ2-2; 12 nucleotides align to TRBD2. J gave up 9 bases and V 0 bases, and 11 bases lay outside the gene matches. The V gene's germline CDR1 is LNHNV and CDR2 YYDKDF (reference sequence). The length of the CDR3 is 18 residues. The CDR3 reads CATSRDQGLAGSIRELFF. The CDR3 DNA sequence: TGTGCCACCAGCAGAGATCAAGGACTAGCGGGAAGTATCCGGGAGCTGTTTTTT.

About this clone itself: This specimen includes other DNA sequences encoding the same CDR3. This sequence joins TRBV2 and TRBJ1-5; the D gene is possibly TRBD1 (6 bases). Deletions cut 6 bases from V and 1 base from J, with 10 bases between. The CDR3 spans 14 residues. Germline V gives CDR1 SNHLY, CDR2 FYNNEI. The CDR3 loop reads CASSSQGSNQPQHF. The CDR3 region has the DNA TGTGCCAGCAGCAGTCAGGGGAGCAATCAGCCCCAGCATTTT.

A single count supports this clone. J is TRBJ2-7 and V is TRBV5-4; 10 nucleotides match TRBD1. The CDR3 totals 15 residues. J lost 3 bases, V lost 2 bases, and 5 bases had no gene match. In germline, CDR1 is SGHNT, CDR2 YYREEE (reference sequence). Written as DNA, the CDR3 is TGTGCCAGCAGCTTTACGGGACAGGGGAACTACGAGCAGTACTTC. It yields the protein CASSFTGQGNYEQYF.

This sequence joins TRBV29-1 and TRBJ1-1; D is unresolved. Germline V gene sequence: CDR1 SQVTM, CDR2 ANQGSEA. The V and J ends lost 4 bases and 3 bases respectively, with 21 bases between them. The CDR3 is 16 residues long. This CDR3 reads CSVAPHLGRGYTEAFF. CDR3 nucleotide sequence: TGCAGCGTTGCACCACACCTAGGACGGGGATACACTGAAGCTTTCTTT.

This clone was seen just once. The rearrangement uses TRBV28 and TRBJ2-1, with D possibly matching TRBD2 (5 bases). The V and J ends lost 2 bases and 5 bases respectively, with 22 bases between them. Germline V gene data show CDR1 as MDHEN and CDR2 as SYDVKM. This CDR3 spans 18 amino acids. CDR3 residues: CASSLPAGAGPVHNEQFF. The CDR3 region has the DNA TGTGCCAGCAGTTTACCCGCGGGCGCGGGCCCCGTCCACAATGAGCAGTTCTTC.

The chain is built from TRBV6-5 and TRBJ2-1; 9 positions agree with TRBD1. The CDR3 totals 15 residues. With V trimmed by 5 bases and J by 6 bases, 8 bases remained unmatched. Germline V gives CDR1 MNHEY, CDR2 SVGAGI. CDR3 in DNA: TGTGCCAGCAGTCAGTCGGGGACAGGGCGCAATGAGCAGTTCTTC. Amino acid sequence: CASSQSGTGRNEQFF.

The J gene is TRBJ1-2, the V gene TRBV7-2; unclear D gene. The germline V gene encodes CDR1 SGHTA and CDR2 FQGNSA. Trimming pared 2 bases from V and 1 base from J, leaving 17 bases between. CDR3 size: 17 residues. The DNA of the CDR3 is TGTGCCAGCAGCTTACAACCCTGGGCGGAGGATAACTATGGCTACACCTTC. The encoded protein is CASSLQPWAEDNYGYTF.

Of note for this clone: Other DNA sequences in the same sample also yield this CDR3. V and J are TRBV5-1 and TRBJ2-3; D not certain. The CDR3 covers 15 residues. CDR1 and CDR2 from the germline V gene are SGHRS and YFSETQ. V lost 0 bases and J 3 bases, leaving 11 bases between the germline ends. The CDR3 is CASSLVGGSTDTQYF. The CDR3 DNA sequence: TGCGCCAGCAGCTTGGTCGGCGGCAGTACAGATACGCAGTATTTT. Full variable domain (rest looked up from reference TRBV5-1 and TRBJ2-3): KAGVTQTPRYLIKTRGQQVTLSCSPISGHRSVSWYQQTPGQGLQFLFEYFSETQRNKGNFPGRFSGRQFSNSRSEMNVSTLELGDSALYLCASSLVGGSTDTQYFGPGTRLTVL.

This chain links TRBV2 with TRBJ1-5; 8 bases map to TRBD1. CDR3 length: 12 amino acids. The V segment lost 6 bases and the J segment 13 bases; nucleotides outside the gene matches: 8. CDR1 is SNHLY, CDR2 FYNNEI, per germline. CDR3 region: CASSTQGGPQHF. The CDR3 region has the DNA TGTGCCAGCAGCACACAGGGGGGTCCGCAGCATTTT.

The chain recombines TRBV9 with TRBJ2-1; 9 bases fit TRBD2. This CDR3 region has 17 residues. V lost 0 bases, J lost 4 bases, and 8 bases stayed unmatched. Germline V gene data show CDR1 as SGDLS and CDR2 as YYNGEE. The CDR3 nucleotides read TGTGCCAGCAGCGTAGACGGCGGGAGGGCCAGGTACAATGAGCAGTTCTTC. Protein product: CASSVDGGRARYNEQFF.

The chain uses TRBV29-1 and TRBJ1-1; D call uncertain. The CDR3 length is 13 residues. CDR1 is SQVTM, CDR2 ANQGSEA, per germline. Trimming stripped 6 bases from V and 2 bases from J, with 13 bases between. Here the CDR3 DNA reads TGCAGCGTGGTCGGGAGCTCAAACACTGAAGCTTTCTTT. As protein: CSVVGSSNTEAFF.

J is TRBJ1-6 and V is TRBV6-5, with D hard to call. Germline CDR1 reads MNHEY; CDR2 reads SVGAGI. V lost 0 bases and J lost 5, with 8 bases in between. The CDR3 has 15 amino acids. CDR3 bases: TGTGCCAGCAGTTACTCGAAAGCAAATAATTCACCCCTCCACTTT. It encodes CASSYSKANNSPLHF.

The chain recombines TRBV28 with TRBJ1-2, with 8 bases matching TRBD1. V lost 5 bases, J lost 7 bases, and 6 bases stayed unmatched. Germline CDR1 and CDR2: MDHEN and SYDVKM. This CDR3 has 13 residues. As DNA, the CDR3 is TGTGCCAGCAGTCGGACAGGGTTAGGTGGCTACACCTTC. It encodes CASSRTGLGGYTF.

This clone appeared a single time. This chain joins TRBV19 and TRBJ2-7, with D perhaps TRBD2 (5 bases). The CDR3 has 15 residues. V shed 2 bases and J shed 0 bases, with 11 bases lying between them. CDR1 and CDR2 (germline): LNHDA, SQIVND (reference sequence). For the CDR3, the DNA is TGTGCCAGTAGTATAAGGACTCGATACTCCTACGAGCAGTACTTC. Translated, it gives CASSIRTRYSYEQYF.

This chain connects TRBV15 to TRBJ1-6; D perhaps matches TRBD1 (6 bases). The germline V gene has CDR1 LNHNV and CDR2 YYDKDF (reference sequence). Trimming removed 8 bases from V and 11 bases from J, with 16 bases in between. This CDR3 contains 13 residues. The CDR3 here is CATQQGSLTPLHF. The CDR3 DNA reads TGTGCCACCCAGCAGGGGTCGTTGACACCCCTCCACTTT.

In this sample, this clone turned up once. V is TRBV24-1 and J is TRBJ1-1; no clear D gene. Germline lookup yields CDR1 KGHDR and CDR2 SFDVKD. V was shortened by 3 bases and J by 1 base, with 5 bases between the two germline ends. This CDR3 is 13 amino acids long. The CDR3 loop reads CATSDGRNTEAFF. The CDR3 coding sequence is TGTGCCACCAGTGATGGGAGGAACACTGAAGCTTTCTTT.

The chain links TRBV10-1 to TRBJ2-4, with 8 nucleotides matching TRBD2. With V trimmed by 2 bases and J by 6 bases, 6 bases remained unmatched. The CDR3 totals 15 residues. Germline-derived CDR1 and CDR2 are WNHNN and SYGVQD (reference sequence). The CDR3 loop is CASSESSGNRNIQYF. CDR3 sequence (DNA): TGCGCCAGCAGTGAGAGTAGCGGGAATAGAAACATTCAGTACTTC.

This chain links TRBV7-5 with TRBJ1-1; no DNA check was done on the table's D call, TRBD1. TRBV7-5 is described as a pseudogene. The CDR3 is 15 amino acids. This CDR3 is CVRSWGTGRNTEAFF. The CDR3 DNA is TGTGTCAGAAGCTGGGGGACAGGGCGGAACACTGAAGCTTTCTTT.

J is TRBJ1-5 and V is TRBV24-1; D perhaps matches TRBD1 (6 bases). Germline V gives CDR1 KGHDR, CDR2 SFDVKD. Trimming removed 4 bases from V and 1 base from J, with 10 bases in between. The CDR3 totals 15 residues. The CDR3, as DNA: TGTGCCACCAGTGACCCGGACAGAAGCAATCAGCCCCAGCATTTT. It encodes CATSDPDRSNQPQHF.

The chain employs TRBV3-1 (or the pseudogene TRBV3-2) and TRBJ2-3, with 11 bases matching TRBD2. The CDR3 spans 16 residues. V lost 3 bases and J lost 0; bases outside the gene matches: 2. CDR1 and CDR2 from the germline V gene are LGHDT and YNNKEL (reference sequence). This CDR3 is CASSQTSGASTDTQYF. The CDR3 bases are TGTGCCAGCAGCCAGACTAGCGGGGCTAGCACAGATACGCAGTATTTT.

The V gene is TRBV28, the J gene TRBJ2-7, with TRBD1 matching over 9 bases. The CDR3 has 13 residues. The germline V gene encodes CDR1 MDHEN and CDR2 SYDVKM. V lost 6 bases, J lost 6 bases, and 6 bases stayed unmatched. The CDR3 sequence is CASRQGAGGEQYF. The CDR3, as DNA: TGTGCCAGCAGACAGGGGGCAGGGGGCGAGCAGTACTTC.

This chain joins TRBV11-2 and TRBJ1-5, with D unclear. The CDR3 consists of 14 residues. Germline lookup yields CDR1 SGHAT and CDR2 FQNNGV. V lost 0 bases to trimming and J lost 7 bases, with 10 bases between them. This CDR3 is CASSLDQAGQPQHF. CDR3 sequence (DNA): TGTGCCAGCAGCTTAGACCAGGCTGGACAGCCCCAGCATTTT.

The CDR3 here is CASSESRGPSPPEREQYF. Written as DNA, the CDR3 is TGCGCCAGCAGTGAGTCGAGAGGGCCAAGTCCCCCTGAACGTGAGCAGTACTTC. V usage is TRBV10-1 and J usage is TRBJ2-7, with a possible D match to TRBD2 (5 bases). This CDR3 has 18 amino acids. Germline CDR1 and CDR2: WNHNN and SYGVQD (reference sequence). V was clipped by 0 bases and J by 7 bases, with 25 bases between them.

The chain joins TRBV7-2 to TRBJ2-4; 11 nucleotides align to TRBD2. Germline V lookup: CDR1 SGHTA, CDR2 FQGNSA. V lost 1 base and J lost 4; bases outside the gene matches: 3. CDR3 length equals 16 residues. CDR3 protein: CASSLEIAGGKNIQYF. The CDR3 nucleotides read TGTGCCAGCAGCTTAGAGATAGCGGGAGGGAAAAACATTCAGTACTTC.